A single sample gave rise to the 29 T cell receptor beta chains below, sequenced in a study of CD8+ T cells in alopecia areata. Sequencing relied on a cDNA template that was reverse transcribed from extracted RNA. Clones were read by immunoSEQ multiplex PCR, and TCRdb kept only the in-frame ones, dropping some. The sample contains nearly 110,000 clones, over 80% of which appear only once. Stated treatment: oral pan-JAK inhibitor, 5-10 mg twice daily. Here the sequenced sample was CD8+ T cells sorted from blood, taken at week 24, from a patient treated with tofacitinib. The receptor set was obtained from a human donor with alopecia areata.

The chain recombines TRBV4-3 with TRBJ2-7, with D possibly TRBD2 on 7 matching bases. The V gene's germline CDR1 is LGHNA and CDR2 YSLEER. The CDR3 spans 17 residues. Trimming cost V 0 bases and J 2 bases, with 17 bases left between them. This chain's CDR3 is CASSQERGTLYAYEQYF. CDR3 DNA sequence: TGCGCCAGCAGCCAAGAGCGGGGGACACTTTATGCCTACGAGCAGTACTTC.

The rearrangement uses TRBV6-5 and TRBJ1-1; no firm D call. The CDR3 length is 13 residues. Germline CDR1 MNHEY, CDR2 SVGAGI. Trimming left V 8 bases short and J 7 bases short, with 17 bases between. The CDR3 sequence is CASLGFSGSEAFF. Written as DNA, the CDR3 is TGTGCCAGCTTAGGGTTTTCGGGGAGTGAAGCTTTCTTT.

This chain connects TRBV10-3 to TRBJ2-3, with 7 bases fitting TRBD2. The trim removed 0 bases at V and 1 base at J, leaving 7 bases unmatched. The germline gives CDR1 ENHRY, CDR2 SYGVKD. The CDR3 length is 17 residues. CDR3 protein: CAISESSGVERTDTQYF. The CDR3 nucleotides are TGTGCCATCAGTGAGTCGAGCGGGGTTGAACGCACAGATACGCAGTATTTT.

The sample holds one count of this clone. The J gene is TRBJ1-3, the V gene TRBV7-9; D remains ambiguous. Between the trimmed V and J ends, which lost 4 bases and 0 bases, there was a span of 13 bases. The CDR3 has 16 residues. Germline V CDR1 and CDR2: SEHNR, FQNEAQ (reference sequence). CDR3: CASSSTHHGSGNTIYF. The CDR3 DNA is TGTGCCAGCAGCTCAACGCACCACGGCTCTGGAAACACCATATATTTT.

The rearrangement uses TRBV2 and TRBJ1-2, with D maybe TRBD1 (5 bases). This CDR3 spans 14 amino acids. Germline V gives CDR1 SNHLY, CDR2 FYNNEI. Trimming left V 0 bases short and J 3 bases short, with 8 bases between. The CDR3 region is CASSEAMGHYGYTF. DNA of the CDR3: TGTGCCAGCAGTGAAGCTATGGGACACTATGGCTACACCTTC.

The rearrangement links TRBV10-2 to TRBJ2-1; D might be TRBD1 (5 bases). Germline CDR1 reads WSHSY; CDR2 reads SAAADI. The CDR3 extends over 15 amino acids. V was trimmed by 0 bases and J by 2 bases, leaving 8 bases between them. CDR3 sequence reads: CASSESGATYNEQFF. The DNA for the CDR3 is TGCGCCAGCAGTGAGTCAGGGGCCACCTACAATGAGCAGTTCTTC.

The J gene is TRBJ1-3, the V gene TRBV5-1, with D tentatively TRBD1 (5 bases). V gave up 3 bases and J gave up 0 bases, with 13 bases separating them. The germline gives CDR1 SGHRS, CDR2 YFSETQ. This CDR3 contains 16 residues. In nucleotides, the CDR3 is TGCGCCAGCAGCTCAGGCGAGGGGCACTCTGGAAACACCATATATTTT. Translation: CASSSGEGHSGNTIYF.

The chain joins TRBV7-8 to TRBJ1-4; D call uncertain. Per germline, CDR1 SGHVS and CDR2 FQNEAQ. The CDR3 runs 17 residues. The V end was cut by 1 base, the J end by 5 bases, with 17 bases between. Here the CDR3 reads CASSLGGVENPNEKLFF. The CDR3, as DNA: TGTGCCAGCAGCTTAGGCGGCGTGGAGAACCCGAATGAAAAACTGTTTTTT. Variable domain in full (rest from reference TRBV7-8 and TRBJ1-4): GAGVSQSPRYKVAKRGQDVALRCDPISGHVSLFWYQQALGQGPEFLTYFQNEAQLDKSGLPSDRFFAERPEGSVSTLKIQRTQQEDSAVYLCASSLGGVENPNEKLFFGSGTQLSVL.

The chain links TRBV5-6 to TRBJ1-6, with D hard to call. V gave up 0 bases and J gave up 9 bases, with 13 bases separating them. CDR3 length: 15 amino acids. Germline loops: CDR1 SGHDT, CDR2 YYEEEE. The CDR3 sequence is CASSLASTSGSPLHF. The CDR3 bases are TGTGCCAGCAGCTTGGCTAGTACCTCTGGTTCACCCCTCCACTTT.

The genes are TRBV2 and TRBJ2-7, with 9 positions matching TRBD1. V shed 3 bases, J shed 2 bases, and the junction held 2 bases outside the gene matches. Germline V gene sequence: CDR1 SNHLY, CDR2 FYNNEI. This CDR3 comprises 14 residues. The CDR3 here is CASSDGQGPYEQYF. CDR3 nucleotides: TGTGCCAGCAGTGACGGACAGGGGCCCTACGAGCAGTACTTC.

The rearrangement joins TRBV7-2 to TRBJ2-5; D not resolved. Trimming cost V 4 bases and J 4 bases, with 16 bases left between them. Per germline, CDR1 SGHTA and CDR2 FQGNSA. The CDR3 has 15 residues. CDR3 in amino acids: CASSSPVTSPETQYF. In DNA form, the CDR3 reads TGTGCCAGCAGCTCCCCGGTGACATCCCCAGAGACCCAGTACTTC.

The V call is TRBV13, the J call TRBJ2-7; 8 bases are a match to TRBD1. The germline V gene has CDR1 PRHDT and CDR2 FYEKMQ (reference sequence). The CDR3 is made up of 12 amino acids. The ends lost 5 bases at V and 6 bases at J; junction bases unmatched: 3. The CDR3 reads CASSTTGAEQYF. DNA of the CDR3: TGTGCCAGCAGCACGACAGGGGCCGAGCAGTACTTC.

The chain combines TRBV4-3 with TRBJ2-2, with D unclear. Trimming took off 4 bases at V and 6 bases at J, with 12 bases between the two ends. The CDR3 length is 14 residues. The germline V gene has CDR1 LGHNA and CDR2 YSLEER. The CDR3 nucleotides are TGCGCCAGCAGCCGATACCAAGACCCCGGGGAGCTGTTTTTT. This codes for CASSRYQDPGELFF.

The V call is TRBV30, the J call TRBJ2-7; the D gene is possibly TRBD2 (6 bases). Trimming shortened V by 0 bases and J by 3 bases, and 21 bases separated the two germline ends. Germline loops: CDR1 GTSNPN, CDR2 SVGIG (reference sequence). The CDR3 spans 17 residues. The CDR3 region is CAWSVHFGGLILYEQYF. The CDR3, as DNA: TGTGCCTGGAGTGTACACTTCGGGGGACTGATACTCTACGAGCAGTACTTC.

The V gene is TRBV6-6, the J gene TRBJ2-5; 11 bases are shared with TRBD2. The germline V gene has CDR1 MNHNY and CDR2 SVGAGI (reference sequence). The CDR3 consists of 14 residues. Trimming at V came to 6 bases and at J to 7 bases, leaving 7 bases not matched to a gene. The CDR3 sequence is CASRSTSGARTQYF. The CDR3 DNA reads TGTGCCAGCAGATCGACTAGCGGGGCACGGACCCAGTACTTC.

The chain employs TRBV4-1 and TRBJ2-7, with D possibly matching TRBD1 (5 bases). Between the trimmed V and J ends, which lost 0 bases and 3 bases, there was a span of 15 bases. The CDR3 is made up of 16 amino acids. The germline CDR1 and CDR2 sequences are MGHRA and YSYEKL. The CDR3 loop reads CASSQDDGAVYYEQYF. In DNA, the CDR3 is TGCGCCAGCAGCCAAGACGATGGGGCAGTCTACTACGAGCAGTACTTC.

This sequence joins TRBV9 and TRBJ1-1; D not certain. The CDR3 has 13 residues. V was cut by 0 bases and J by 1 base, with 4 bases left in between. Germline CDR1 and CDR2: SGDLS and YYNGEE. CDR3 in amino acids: CASSVAGNTEAFF. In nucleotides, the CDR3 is TGTGCCAGCAGCGTAGCTGGGAACACTGAAGCTTTCTTT. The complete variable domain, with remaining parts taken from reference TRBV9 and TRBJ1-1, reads DSGVTQTPKHLITATGQRVTLRCSPRSGDLSVYWYQQSLDQGLQFLIQYYNGEERAKGNILERFSAQQFPDLHSELNLSSLELGDSALYFCASSVAGNTEAFFGQGTRLTVV.

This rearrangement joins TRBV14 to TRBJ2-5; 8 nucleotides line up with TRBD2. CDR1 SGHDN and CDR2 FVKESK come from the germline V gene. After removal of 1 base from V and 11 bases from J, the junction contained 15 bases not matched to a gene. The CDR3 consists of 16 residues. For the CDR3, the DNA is TGTGCCAGCAGCCAAGTTACTAGCGGCGGTGATCCGGAGCAGTACTTC. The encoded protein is CASSQVTSGGDPEQYF.

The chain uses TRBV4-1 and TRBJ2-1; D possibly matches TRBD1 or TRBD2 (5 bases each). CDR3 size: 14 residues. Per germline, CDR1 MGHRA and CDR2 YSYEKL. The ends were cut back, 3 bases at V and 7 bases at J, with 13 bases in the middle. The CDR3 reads CASSHTGTANEQFF. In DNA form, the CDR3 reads TGCGCCAGCAGCCATACCGGGACCGCGAATGAGCAGTTCTTC.

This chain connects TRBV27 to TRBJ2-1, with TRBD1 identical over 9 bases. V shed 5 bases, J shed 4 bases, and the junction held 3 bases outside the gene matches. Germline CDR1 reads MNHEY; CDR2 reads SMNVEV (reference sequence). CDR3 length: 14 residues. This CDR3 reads CASSAGTGYNEQFF. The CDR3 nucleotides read TGTGCCAGCAGTGCCGGGACAGGGTACAATGAGCAGTTCTTC.

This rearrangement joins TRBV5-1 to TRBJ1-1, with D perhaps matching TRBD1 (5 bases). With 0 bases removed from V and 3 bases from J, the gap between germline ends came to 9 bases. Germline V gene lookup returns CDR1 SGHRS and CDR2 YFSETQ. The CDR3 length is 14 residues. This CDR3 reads CASSLEGDHTEAFF. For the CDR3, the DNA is TGCGCCAGCAGCTTGGAAGGGGACCACACTGAAGCTTTCTTT.

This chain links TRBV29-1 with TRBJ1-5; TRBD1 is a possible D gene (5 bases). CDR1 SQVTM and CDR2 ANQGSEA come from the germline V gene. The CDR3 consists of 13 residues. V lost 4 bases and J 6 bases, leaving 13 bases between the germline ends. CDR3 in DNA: TGCAGCGTTGCTCAGGGCGATTTTCAGCCCCAGCATTTT. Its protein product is CSVAQGDFQPQHF.

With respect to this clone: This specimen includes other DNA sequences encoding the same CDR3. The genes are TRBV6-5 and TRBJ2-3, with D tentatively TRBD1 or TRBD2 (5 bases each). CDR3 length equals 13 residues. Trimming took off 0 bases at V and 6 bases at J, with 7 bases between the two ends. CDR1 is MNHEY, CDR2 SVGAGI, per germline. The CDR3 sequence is CASSYSGTDTQYF. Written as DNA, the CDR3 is TGTGCCAGCAGTTACTCGGGGACCGATACGCAGTATTTT.

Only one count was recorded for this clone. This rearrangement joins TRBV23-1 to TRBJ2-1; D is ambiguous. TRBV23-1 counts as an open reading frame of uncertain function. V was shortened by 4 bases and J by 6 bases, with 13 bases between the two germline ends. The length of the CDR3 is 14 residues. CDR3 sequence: CASSLHLGCNEQFF. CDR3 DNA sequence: TGCGCCAGCAGTCTGCATCTCGGGTGCAATGAGCAGTTCTTC.

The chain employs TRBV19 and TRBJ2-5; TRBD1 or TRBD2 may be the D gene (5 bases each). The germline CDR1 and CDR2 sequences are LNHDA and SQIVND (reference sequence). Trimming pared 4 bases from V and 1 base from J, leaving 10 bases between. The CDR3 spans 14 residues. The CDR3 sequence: CASSTSGTQETQYF. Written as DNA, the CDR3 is TGTGCCAGTAGTACATCCGGGACCCAAGAGACCCAGTACTTC.

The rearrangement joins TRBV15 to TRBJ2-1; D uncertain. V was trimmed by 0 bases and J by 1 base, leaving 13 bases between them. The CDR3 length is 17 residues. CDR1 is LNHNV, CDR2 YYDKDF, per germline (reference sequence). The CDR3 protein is CATSRDTAARSYNEQFF. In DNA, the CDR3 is TGTGCCACCAGCAGAGATACGGCGGCCAGGTCCTACAATGAGCAGTTCTTC.

The CDR3 sequence is CASSHPGQTILGEQYF. CDR3 nucleotides: TGTGCCAGCAGCCACCCGGGACAGACAATATTGGGCGAGCAGTACTTC. The chain employs TRBV21-1 and TRBJ2-7; the table gives TRBD1 as D, unverified against the DNA. TRBV21-1 counts as a pseudogene. The CDR3 runs to 16 residues.

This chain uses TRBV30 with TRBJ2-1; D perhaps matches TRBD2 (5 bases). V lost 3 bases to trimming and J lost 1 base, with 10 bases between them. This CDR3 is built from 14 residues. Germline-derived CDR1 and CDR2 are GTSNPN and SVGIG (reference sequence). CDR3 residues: CAWRRARSYNEQFF. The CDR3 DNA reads TGTGCCTGGAGGAGGGCGCGGTCCTACAATGAGCAGTTCTTC. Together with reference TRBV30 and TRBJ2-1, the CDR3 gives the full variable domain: SQTIHQWPATLVQPVGSPLSLECTVEGTSNPNLYWYRQAAGRGLQLLFYSVGIGQISSEVPQNLSASRPQDRQFILSSKKLLLSDSGFYLCAWRRARSYNEQFFGPGTRLTVL.

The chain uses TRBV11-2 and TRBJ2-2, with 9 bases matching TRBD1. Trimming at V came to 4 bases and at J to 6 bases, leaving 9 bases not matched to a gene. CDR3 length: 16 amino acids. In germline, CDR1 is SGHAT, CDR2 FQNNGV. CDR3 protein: CASSYPGQGGPGELFF. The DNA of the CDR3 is TGTGCCAGCAGCTACCCGGGACAGGGAGGACCCGGGGAGCTGTTTTTT.